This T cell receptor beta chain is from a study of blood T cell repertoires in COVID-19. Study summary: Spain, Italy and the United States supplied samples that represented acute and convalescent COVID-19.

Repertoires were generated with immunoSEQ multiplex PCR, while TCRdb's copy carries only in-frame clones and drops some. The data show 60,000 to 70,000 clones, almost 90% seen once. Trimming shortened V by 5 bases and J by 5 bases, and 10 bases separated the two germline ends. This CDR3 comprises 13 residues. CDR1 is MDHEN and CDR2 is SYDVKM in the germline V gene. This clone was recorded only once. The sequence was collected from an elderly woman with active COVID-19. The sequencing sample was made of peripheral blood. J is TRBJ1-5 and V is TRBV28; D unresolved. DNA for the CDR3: TGTGCCAGCAGTACCCGAAACTATCAGCCCCAGCATTTT. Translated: CASSTRNYQPQHF.